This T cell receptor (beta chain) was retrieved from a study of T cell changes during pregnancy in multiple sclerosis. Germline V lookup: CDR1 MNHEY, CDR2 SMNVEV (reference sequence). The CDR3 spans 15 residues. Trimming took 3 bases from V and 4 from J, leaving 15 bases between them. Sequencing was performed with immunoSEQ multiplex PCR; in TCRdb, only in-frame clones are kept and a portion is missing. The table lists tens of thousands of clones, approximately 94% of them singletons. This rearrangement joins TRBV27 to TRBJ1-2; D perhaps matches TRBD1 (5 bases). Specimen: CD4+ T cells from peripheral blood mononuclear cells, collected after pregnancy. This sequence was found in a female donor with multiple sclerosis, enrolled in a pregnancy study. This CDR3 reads CASSFAGRVGYGYTF. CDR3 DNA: TGTGCCAGCAGTTTCGCCGGCAGGGTCGGCTATGGCTACACCTTC.